This T cell receptor beta chain was found in a study of OX40 agonist ivuxolimab in advanced cancers. Background on the study: The patients received agonistic anti-OX40 (CD134) antibody ivuxolimab. Three patients, one with hepatocellular carcinoma and two with cutaneous melanoma, responded partially. Notes on the study in general: Relative to CD4+, CD8+ T cells held more expanded clones on average. Also showing low normalized T-cell clonal expansion were some of the nonresponders.

Libraries were prepared by immunoSEQ multiplex PCR; TCRdb keeps only in-frame clonotypes and omits some of them. The table shows tens of thousands of clones, with 80% to 90% occurring only once. Germline lookup yields CDR1 SGHDN and CDR2 FVKESK. The V end lost 1 base, the J end lost 6 bases, and 13 bases lay between the germline ends. The CDR3 spans 14 residues. Notes on this clone: Its target is unknown.

V and J are TRBV14 and TRBJ2-7; D might be TRBD2 (5 bases). This clonotype was sampled from an adult with an advanced solid tumor such as melanoma, head and neck, liver or kidney cancer. The starting material was CD4+ or CD8+ T cells sorted from blood, obtained in a trial of the OX40 agonist ivuxolimab. The CDR3 nucleotides are TGTGCCAGCAGCCAAGGGCTAGCTTCCGGCGAGCAGTACTTC. Translating it yields CASSQGLASGEQYF.